Following are 27 T cell receptor beta chains from one sample sequenced in a study of low-dose radiotherapy and immunotherapy resistance in tumors. Specified time point: after trial treatment. Treatment of the sample: LDRT plus nivolumab, ipilimumab, low-dose cyclophosphamide and aspirin (RACIN trial). Covering alpha and beta chains, TRAV- and TRBV-specific primers were used for the first-strand cDNA. A roughly 20-cycle PCR with a constant-region primer and V-primer adapter amplified TCRs. TCRdb analysed the reads with MiXCR anew, one entry per CDR3 protein. The table shows approximately 100,000 distinct CDR3 sequences, with about a fifth occurring only once. Sequenced material: PBMCs, taken after low-dose radiotherapy plus immunotherapy. All receptors come from a male donor with prostate cancer.

As for this clonotype: It is likely a read error: a sequence one base away is far more abundant. The chain carries TRBV29-1 and TRBJ2-7; a possible D gene is TRBD2 (7 bases). Germline V gene data show CDR1 as SQVTM and CDR2 as ANQGSEA. Trimming left V 7 bases short and J 7 bases short, with 20 bases between. The CDR3 extends over 13 amino acids. The CDR3 loop is CSAGGPEYNEQYF. The CDR3 DNA is TGCAGCGCCGGGGGGCCAGAGTACAATGAGCAGTACTTC.

This clonotype appeared many times. The genes are TRBV7-9 and TRBJ1-6; D may be TRBD1 (6 bases). This CDR3 has 17 residues. Germline values: CDR1 SEHNR, CDR2 FQNEAQ (reference sequence). The V end was cut by 6 bases, the J end by 1 base, with 16 bases between. This CDR3 is CASREGGKGSYNSPLHF. The DNA for the CDR3 is TGTGCCAGCAGAGAGGGGGGGAAAGGATCCTATAATTCACCCCTCCACTTT.

This clonotype was observed many times. The chain combines TRBV4-1 with TRBJ1-1; D is ambiguous. Trimming pared 0 bases from V and 2 bases from J, leaving 13 bases between. This CDR3 is 16 amino acids long. Germline values: CDR1 MGHRA, CDR2 YSYEKL. This CDR3 reads CASSQDSPGPNTEAFF. As DNA, the CDR3 is TGCGCCAGCAGCCAAGATTCCCCAGGTCCTAACACTGAAGCTTTCTTT.

V usage is TRBV12-3 or TRBV12-4 and J usage is TRBJ2-7; maybe TRBD1 (6 bases). Deletions cut 3 bases from V and 0 bases from J, with 12 bases between. The CDR3 has 15 residues. In DNA, the CDR3 is TGTGCCAGCAGTTTCGAAAGGGGGAGCTCCTACGAGCAGTACTTC. Translated: CASSFERGSSYEQYF.

This clonotype came up many times. The chain recombines TRBV19 with TRBJ1-5; D possibly corresponds to TRBD1 (5 bases). The CDR3 covers 18 residues. Germline CDR1 and CDR2: LNHDA and SQIVND (reference sequence). The V gene lost 3 bases and the J gene lost 3 bases, with 21 bases spanning the gap. The CDR3, as DNA: TGTGCCAGTAGTATCTTGGGTAGAGGTTCGGGGCTCAATCAGCCCCAGCATTTT. It codes for CASSILGRGSGLNQPQHF.

The table lists this clonotype with many counts. This chain links TRBV19 with TRBJ2-3; no clear D. Trimming shortened V by 11 bases and J by 6 bases, and 18 bases separated the two germline ends. Germline assignment: CDR1 LNHDA and CDR2 SQIVND (reference sequence). The CDR3 is 13 residues long. CDR3 residues: CARTLRASDTQYF. The DNA of the CDR3 is TGTGCCCGAACCCTAAGGGCTTCTGATACGCAGTATTTT.

There are many counts of this clonotype. As DNA, the CDR3 is TGTGCCAGCAGCCTCCAGGGGACTAATGAAAAACTGTTTTTT. Translated, it gives CASSLQGTNEKLFF. The chain combines TRBV9 with TRBJ1-4; tentative D call: TRBD1 (6 bases). Trimming removed 4 bases from V and 2 bases from J, with 9 bases in between. The CDR3 extends over 14 amino acids. CDR1 and CDR2 (germline): SGDLS, YYNGEE.

The rearrangement links TRBV28 to TRBJ1-1, with unresolved D. Between the trimmed V and J ends, which lost 6 bases and 3 bases, there was a span of 14 bases. Germline CDR1 is MDHEN and CDR2 is SYDVKM. The CDR3 sequence is 14 residues long. CDR3 sequence: CASSPGLGDTEAFF. The CDR3 nucleotides read TGTGCCAGCAGCCCGGGCCTGGGTGACACTGAAGCTTTCTTT.

The sample holds many counts of this clonotype. This chain joins TRBV5-4 and TRBJ2-3; tentative D call: TRBD2 (6 bases). Between the trimmed V and J ends, which lost 1 base and 5 bases, there was a span of 14 bases. CDR1 and CDR2 (germline): SGHNT, YYREEE (reference sequence). There are 15 residues in the CDR3. The chain's CDR3 is CASSLWSRRGDTQYF. CDR3 nucleotides: TGTGCCAGCAGCTTGTGGTCGCGGCGGGGAGATACGCAGTATTTT.

The rearrangement links TRBV6-2 or TRBV6-3 to TRBJ1-4; D is unclear. Trimming pared 5 bases from V and 0 bases from J, leaving 10 bases between. Germline CDR1 and CDR2: MNHEY and SVGEGT. This CDR3 has 15 amino acids. The DNA of the CDR3 is TGTGCCAGCAGTCCCGGACGGGCAACTAATGAAAAACTGTTTTTT. As protein: CASSPGRATNEKLFF.

Here the CDR3 DNA reads TGTGCCAGCAGCCCGGGCCTCACCCCCTATGGCTACACCTTC. Its translation is CASSPGLTPYGYTF. V is TRBV6-5 and J is TRBJ1-2; D is unclear. This CDR3 is built from 14 residues. Germline CDR1 MNHEY, CDR2 SVGAGI. V was shortened by 6 bases and J by 4 bases, with 15 bases between the two germline ends.

Ten or more counts support this clonotype. V usage is TRBV6-6 and J usage is TRBJ2-7; maybe TRBD1 (6 bases). CDR3 length: 14 residues. The V end lost 6 bases, the J end lost 2 bases, and 14 bases lay between the germline ends. Germline V lookup: CDR1 MNHNY, CDR2 SVGAGI (reference sequence). The DNA for the CDR3 is TGTGCCAGCAGCCCGACAGGAATCGCCTACGAGCAGTACTTC. Protein sequence: CASSPTGIAYEQYF.

This clonotype has a count of ten or more. This chain connects TRBV5-1 to TRBJ2-3, with D unresolved. CDR3 size: 13 residues. V lost 5 bases, J lost 0 bases, and 7 bases lay in between. The germline V gene encodes CDR1 SGHRS and CDR2 YFSETQ. CDR3 in DNA: TGCGCCAGCAGGATCGCCAGCACAGATACGCAGTATTTT. Translating gives CASRIASTDTQYF.

At least ten counts were recorded for this clonotype. The chain uses TRBV20-1 and TRBJ2-7; a weak D match, TRBD2 (6 bases). The V end was cut by 0 bases, the J end by 4 bases, with 13 bases between. Per germline, CDR1 DFQATT and CDR2 SNEGSKA (reference sequence). The length of the CDR3 is 14 residues. The CDR3, as DNA: TGCAGTGCTAGAGATAAACGGGGGAGGTACGAGCAGTACTTC. Residues: CSARDKRGRYEQYF.

This clonotype appeared many times. V gene TRBV11-2 combines with J gene TRBJ2-1; a weak D match, TRBD1 (5 bases). Trimming removed 8 bases from V and 4 bases from J, with 18 bases in between. CDR3 size: 15 residues. Germline CDR1 SGHAT, CDR2 FQNNGV. CDR3 residues: CASVDTGRGYNEQFF. CDR3 DNA: TGTGCCAGCGTTGACACAGGTCGAGGTTACAATGAGCAGTTCTTC.

There are many counts of this clonotype. The V call is TRBV6-6, the J call TRBJ2-6; 7 bases fit TRBD1. The CDR3 is 14 amino acids. Germline trimming cut 2 bases from V and 6 bases from J; bases unmatched to any gene: 1. The germline gives CDR1 MNHNY, CDR2 SVGAGI (reference sequence). CDR3 DNA: TGTGCCAGCAGTTACGGACAGGAGGCCAACGTCCTGACTTTC. Translation gives CASSYGQEANVLTF.

The chain employs TRBV5-6 and TRBJ2-3; perhaps D is TRBD1 or TRBD2 (5 bases each). V was trimmed by 1 base and J by 5 bases, leaving 14 bases between them. This CDR3 contains 15 residues. CDR1 is SGHDT, CDR2 YYEEEE, per germline. The CDR3 region has the DNA TGTGCCAGCAGCTTGAGAACAACGAGGGGAGATACGCAGTATTTT. Translated, it gives CASSLRTTRGDTQYF. Drawing the rest from reference TRBV5-6 and TRBJ2-3, the complete variable domain is DAGVTQSPTHLIKTRGQQVTLRCSPKSGHDTVSWYQQALGQGPQFIFQYYEEEERQRGNFPDRFSGHQFPNYSSELNVNALLLGDSALYLCASSLRTTRGDTQYFGPGTRLTVL.

The V gene is TRBV5-8, the J gene TRBJ2-2, with 13 bases lining up with TRBD2. This CDR3 is built from 19 residues. The trim removed 4 bases at V and 3 bases at J, leaving 12 bases unmatched. Germline V CDR1 and CDR2: SGHTS, YDEGEE. Written as DNA, the CDR3 is TGTGCCAGCAGCCTAACCCAGACTAGCGGGGGGATTCACACCGGGGAGCTGTTTTTT. As protein: CASSLTQTSGGIHTGELFF.

Regarding this clonotype: A read error likely explains this, since a far larger clone differs by one base. The rearrangement uses TRBV9 and TRBJ2-1; the match to TRBD1 covers 8 bases. The V gene end was trimmed by 3 bases and the J gene end by 10 bases; junction bases not matched to a gene: 6. The CDR3 is 13 residues long. Germline V CDR1 and CDR2: SGDLS, YYNGEE. Here the CDR3 DNA reads TGTGCCAGCAGCGGGGACAGGAGCTACGAGCAGTTCTTC. Translating gives CASSGDRSYEQFF.

This clonotype was counted many times. The chain carries TRBV4-1 and TRBJ1-4; D is possibly TRBD1 (5 bases). The CDR3 consists of 18 residues. Germline loops: CDR1 MGHRA, CDR2 YSYEKL. Deletions cut 1 base from V and 1 base from J, with 16 bases between. CDR3 DNA: TGCGCCAGCAGCCAAGTCTTTAGGAACACAGGAACTAATGAAAAACTGTTTTTT. Translated: CASSQVFRNTGTNEKLFF.

The chain uses TRBV5-5 and TRBJ1-2; D gene ambiguous. The V and J ends lost 2 bases and 8 bases respectively, with 10 bases between them. The CDR3 is 12 residues long. Germline lookup yields CDR1 SGHKS and CDR2 YYEKEE (reference sequence). The CDR3 loop is CASSLSPTGYTF. The DNA for the CDR3 is TGTGCCAGCAGCTTATCACCTACGGGCTACACCTTC.

This clonotype was recorded at least ten times. The chain uses TRBV7-9 and TRBJ2-5, with D unresolved. V lost 1 base to trimming and J lost 1 base, with 7 bases between them. The CDR3 is 14 residues long. Germline V gene data show CDR1 as SEHNR and CDR2 as FQNEAQ (reference sequence). CDR3 loop: CASSLENSQETQYF. The CDR3 bases are TGTGCCAGCAGCTTAGAGAACTCCCAAGAGACCCAGTACTTC. Full variable domain (outside the CDR3, taken from reference TRBV7-9 and TRBJ2-5): DTGVSQNPRHKITKRGQNVTFRCDPISEHNRLYWYRQTLGQGPEFLTYFQNEAQLEKSRLLSDRFSAERPKGSFSTLEIQRTEQGDSAMYLCASSLENSQETQYFGPGTRLLVL.

As for this clonotype: A read error is the likely source, as a far larger clone sits one nucleotide away. The V call is TRBV5-1, the J call TRBJ1-3, with D perhaps matching TRBD1 (5 bases). Germline V CDR1 and CDR2: SGHRS, YFSETQ. The CDR3 runs to 15 residues. In DNA form, the CDR3 reads TGTTCCAGCAGCTTGCTGGGGGAAACTGGAAACACCATATATTTT. Encoded protein: CSSSLLGETGNTIYF.

This clonotype was recorded many times. The chain combines TRBV11-3 with TRBJ2-3; 8 bases map to TRBD1. This CDR3 has 14 amino acids. Germline loops: CDR1 SGHNT, CDR2 YENEEA. Trimming took 5 bases from V and 3 from J; bases not matched to a gene: 4. CDR3 protein: CASSQDRATDTQYF. The CDR3 DNA reads TGTGCCAGCAGCCAGGACAGGGCTACAGATACGCAGTATTTT.

Ten or more counts support this clonotype. The chain joins TRBV13 to TRBJ1-2, with D uncertain. Trimming took off 1 base at V and 4 bases at J, with 10 bases between the two ends. CDR3 length: 14 amino acids. Looked up from germline, CDR1 is PRHDT and CDR2 is FYEKMQ (reference sequence). CDR3 in amino acids: CASSLVRSLYGYTF. Written as DNA, the CDR3 is TGTGCCAGCAGCTTAGTGCGCAGCCTCTATGGCTACACCTTC.

The chain uses TRBV7-2 and TRBJ2-4; 8 bases map to TRBD1. The CDR3 runs 16 residues. Per germline, CDR1 SGHTA and CDR2 FQGNSA. The V segment lost 5 bases and the J segment 3 bases; nucleotides outside the gene matches: 9. This chain's CDR3 is CASSPSGGLGKNIQYF. The CDR3 bases are TGTGCCAGCAGCCCCTCAGGGGGCCTGGGCAAAAACATTCAGTACTTC. Drawing the rest from reference TRBV7-2 and TRBJ2-4, the complete variable domain is GAGVSQSPSNKVTEKGKDVELRCDPISGHTALYWYRQSLGQGLEFLIYFQGNSAPDKSGLPSDRFSAERTGGSVSTLTIQRTQQEDSAVYLCASSPSGGLGKNIQYFGAGTRLSVL.

This clonotype was counted many times. The CDR3 DNA sequence: TGTGCCAGCAGGGAATCTGGACAGGGGAACGAGCAGTACTTC. It specifies CASRESGQGNEQYF. The chain links TRBV12-3 or TRBV12-4 to TRBJ2-7; 9 nucleotides match TRBD1. The CDR3 loop spans 14 amino acids. Germline trimming cut 6 bases from V and 5 bases from J; bases unmatched to any gene: 8.